This is a list of T cell receptor beta chains from one sample in a study of T cell responses to AZD1222 COVID-19 vaccine. Assay: immunoSEQ multiplex PCR; the TCRdb copy retains only in-frame clones and omits some. The sample records some 150,000 clones, approximately 92% being singletons. The material was peripheral blood, obtained on day 0 of AZD1222 vaccination. The receptors were sampled from an adult in good health. Each CDR3 is given with its conserved first and last residue. The D gene is left open where the match is weak.

d_call: -
v_call: TRBV5-6
j_call: TRBJ1-5
cdr3_nt: TGTGCCAGCAGCTTGGGTGGGGGCTTGGGCAATCAGCCCCAGCATTTT
cdr3_aa: CASSLGGGLGNQPQHF

d_call: TRBD1
v_call: TRBV6-4
j_call: TRBJ2-6
cdr3_nt: TGTGCCAGCAGGGACAGGAACTCTGGGGCCAACGTCCTGACTTTC
cdr3_aa: CASRDRNSGANVLTF

d_call: -
v_call: TRBV11-2
j_call: TRBJ1-1
cdr3_nt: TGTGCCAGCAGCTTAGATCCCCGGGTTGGCACTGAAGCTTTCTTT
cdr3_aa: CASSLDPRVGTEAFF

d_call: -
v_call: TRBV25-1
j_call: TRBJ1-6
cdr3_nt: TGTGCCAGTCAGGACATTTTCTCACCCCTCCACTTT
cdr3_aa: CASQDIFSPLHF

d_call: -
v_call: TRBV10-1
j_call: TRBJ1-2
cdr3_nt: TGCGCCAGCAGTGAGTGCCTAAGGACTGTTAACTATGGCTACACCTTC
cdr3_aa: CASSECLRTVNYGYTF

d_call: -
v_call: TRBV12-3/TRBV12-4
j_call: TRBJ2-1
cdr3_nt: TGTGCCAGCAGTTTAGGGGCCCCGAATGAGCAGTTCTTC
cdr3_aa: CASSLGAPNEQFF

d_call: -
v_call: TRBV5-6
j_call: TRBJ1-2
cdr3_nt: TGTGCCAGCAGCTTGGGGGCGCAGGGAGGCTATGGCTACACCTTC
cdr3_aa: CASSLGAQGGYGYTF

d_call: -
v_call: TRBV10-2
j_call: TRBJ2-5
cdr3_nt: TGCGCCACCGCCCTGGAGACCCAGTACTTC
cdr3_aa: CATALETQYF

d_call: TRBD2
v_call: TRBV4-1
j_call: TRBJ2-7
cdr3_nt: TGCGCCAGCAGCCAAGATGAATCTGGGAGGGCTACCTACGAGCAGTACTTC
cdr3_aa: CASSQDESGRATYEQYF

d_call: TRBD2
v_call: TRBV10-1
j_call: TRBJ2-2
cdr3_nt: TGCGCCAGCAGCTCGAGTCTAGGGAGGGCCACCGGGGAGCTGTTTTTT
cdr3_aa: CASSSSLGRATGELFF